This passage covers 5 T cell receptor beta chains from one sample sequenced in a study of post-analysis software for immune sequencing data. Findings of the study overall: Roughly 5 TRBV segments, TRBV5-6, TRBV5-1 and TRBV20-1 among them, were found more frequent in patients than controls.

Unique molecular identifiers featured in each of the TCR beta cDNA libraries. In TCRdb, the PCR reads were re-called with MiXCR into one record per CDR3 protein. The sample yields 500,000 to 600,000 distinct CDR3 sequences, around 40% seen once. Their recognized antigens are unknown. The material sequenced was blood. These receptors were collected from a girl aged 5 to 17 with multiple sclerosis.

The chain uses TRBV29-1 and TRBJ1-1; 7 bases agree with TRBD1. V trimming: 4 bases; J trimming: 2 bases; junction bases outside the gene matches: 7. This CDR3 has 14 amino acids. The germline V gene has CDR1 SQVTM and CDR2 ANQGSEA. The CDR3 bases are TGCAGCGTTGTCCCGGGACAGTCTAACACTGAAGCTTTCTTT. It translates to CSVVPGQSNTEAFF. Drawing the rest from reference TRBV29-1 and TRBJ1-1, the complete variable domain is SAVISQKPSRDICQRGTSLTIQCQVDSQVTMMFWYRQQPGQSLTLIATANQGSEATYESGFVIDKFPISRPNLTFSTLTVSNMSPEDSSIYLCSVVPGQSNTEAFFGQGTRLTVV.

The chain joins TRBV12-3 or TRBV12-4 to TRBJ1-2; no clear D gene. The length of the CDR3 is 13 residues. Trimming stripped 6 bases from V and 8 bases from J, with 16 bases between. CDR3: CASRRVSQGGYTF. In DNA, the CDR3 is TGTGCCAGCAGGCGGGTTTCACAAGGAGGCTACACCTTC.

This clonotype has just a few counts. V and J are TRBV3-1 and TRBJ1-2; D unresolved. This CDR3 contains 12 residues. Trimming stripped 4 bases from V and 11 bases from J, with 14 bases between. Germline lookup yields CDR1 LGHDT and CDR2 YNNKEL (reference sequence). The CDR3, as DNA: TGTGCCAGCAGCCCTCCCAGCGGGCCGTACACCTTC. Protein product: CASSPPSGPYTF.

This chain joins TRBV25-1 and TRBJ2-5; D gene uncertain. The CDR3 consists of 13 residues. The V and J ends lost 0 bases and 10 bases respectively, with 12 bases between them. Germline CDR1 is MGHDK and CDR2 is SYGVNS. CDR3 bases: TGTGCCAGCAGTGAATATTTGGATTGGGACCAGTACTTC. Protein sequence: CASSEYLDWDQYF. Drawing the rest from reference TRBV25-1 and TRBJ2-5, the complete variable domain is EADIYQTPRYLVIGTGKKITLECSQTMGHDKMYWYQQDPGMELHLIHYSYGVNSTEKGDLSSESTVSRIRTEHFPLTLESARPSHTSQYLCASSEYLDWDQYFGPGTRLLVL.

CDR3 coding DNA: TGTGCCAGCAGCCGACAGCAGAACACTGAAGCTTTCTTT. Translation: CASSRQQNTEAFF. The chain carries TRBV7-9 and TRBJ1-1; possible D gene TRBD1, 5 bases. The ends were cut back, 5 bases at V and 1 base at J, with 8 bases in the middle. CDR1 and CDR2 from the germline V gene are SEHNR and FQNEAQ (reference sequence). The CDR3 length is 13 residues.